The 11 T cell receptor beta chains below all came from one sample that was sequenced in a study of T cells in Graves' hyperthyroidism and ophthalmopathy. Amplified regions were TCR beta CDR3 sequences from RNA transcripts. The study used the HTBI primer set for a first-round RT-PCR of the TCR CDR3. TCRdb ran MiXCR on the multiplex PCR reads and lists one entry per CDR3 protein. The sample lists around 300,000 distinct CDR3 sequences, approximately 21% occurring once. The specimen was blood. The origin of the receptors is a man younger than 45 with Graves' ophthalmopathy.

Comment on this clonotype: This sequence may be a read error, since a much larger clone differs from it by one base. The chain employs TRBV11-2 and TRBJ1-1; D is uncertain. Germline CDR1 SGHAT, CDR2 FQNNGV. V was clipped by 0 bases and J by 12 bases, with 11 bases between them. This CDR3 is built from 12 residues. CDR3 sequence reads: CASSLDEYISFF. The CDR3 nucleotides are TGTGCCAGCAGCTTAGATGAGTACATATCTTTCTTT.

This clonotype was observed a few times. A much more abundant neighbour one base away suggests this may be a read error. The genes are TRBV28 and TRBJ2-5, with 7 bases that match TRBD1. The CDR3 sequence is 14 residues long. From germline, CDR1 is MDHEN and CDR2 SYDVKM. Losses at the gene ends were 5 bases for V and 2 bases for J; bases not matched to a gene: 5. Written as DNA, the CDR3 is TGTGCCAGCAGTCCCCCGGGACAGCAAGAGACCCAGTACTTC. This encodes CASSPPGQQETQYF.

The chain carries TRBV5-1 and TRBJ2-7, with D possibly being TRBD1 or TRBD2 (5 bases each). The CDR3 covers 13 residues. V was clipped by 7 bases and J by 2 bases, with 13 bases between them. The germline V gene encodes CDR1 SGHRS and CDR2 YFSETQ. The DNA of the CDR3 is TGCGCCAGCGGTAGGGACCGAGCCTACGAGCAGTACTTC. Translation: CASGRDRAYEQYF.

The rearrangement links TRBV4-1 to TRBJ1-4; 9 bases are shared with TRBD1. V lost 5 bases to trimming and J lost 8 bases; unmatched junction nucleotides: 9. Germline CDR1 reads MGHRA; CDR2 reads YSYEKL. CDR3 length: 15 amino acids. CDR3 protein: CASSGPGQGREKLFF. In DNA, the CDR3 is TGCGCCAGCAGCGGACCGGGACAGGGTCGAGAAAAACTGTTTTTT.

In this sample, this clonotype turned up many times. The chain couples TRBV18 to TRBJ2-5; 8 nucleotides align to TRBD2. The V and J ends lost 7 bases and 1 base, in that order; junction bases with no gene match: 2. In germline, CDR1 is KGHSH, CDR2 LQKENI. The CDR3 consists of 13 residues. This CDR3 is CASFGTSQETQYF. The CDR3 DNA reads TGTGCCAGCTTCGGGACTAGCCAAGAGACCCAGTACTTC.

This clonotype was observed at least ten times. This chain joins TRBV18 and TRBJ2-2, with 7 nucleotides matching TRBD1. CDR1 KGHSH and CDR2 LQKENI come from the germline V gene. The CDR3 sequence is 14 residues long. V lost 6 bases, J lost 4 bases, and 5 bases stayed unmatched. The CDR3 loop is CASSPDRVTGELFF. CDR3 coding DNA: TGTGCCAGCTCGCCAGACAGGGTCACCGGGGAGCTGTTTTTT.

The genes are TRBV6-6 and TRBJ2-1, with 11 positions matching TRBD2. The ends lost 0 bases at V and 8 bases at J; junction bases unmatched: 12. This CDR3 contains 18 residues. Germline values: CDR1 MNHNY, CDR2 SVGAGI (reference sequence). The CDR3 DNA is TGTGCCAGCAGTTACTCGAGTAACCTAGCGGGAGGACTTCATGAGCAGTTCTTC. Its protein product is CASSYSSNLAGGLHEQFF.

This clonotype was recorded many times. The chain carries TRBV11-2 and TRBJ2-3; TRBD1 is a possible D gene (7 bases). The CDR3 length is 18 residues. CDR1 and CDR2 (germline): SGHAT, FQNNGV. Trimming left V 4 bases short and J 1 base short, with 21 bases between. CDR3 protein: CASSSNLAGGPRTDTQYF. CDR3 in DNA: TGTGCCAGCAGCTCGAACCTAGCAGGGGGGCCGCGCACAGATACGCAGTATTTT. Combining the CDR3 with reference TRBV11-2 and TRBJ2-3 gives the whole variable domain EAGVAQSPRYKIIEKRQSVAFWCNPISGHATLYWYQQILGQGPKLLIQFQNNGVVDDSQLPKDRFSAERLKGVDSTLKIQPAKLEDSAVYLCASSSNLAGGPRTDTQYFGPGTRLTVL.

This clonotype was seen at least ten times. V usage is TRBV6-2 or TRBV6-3 and J usage is TRBJ1-1; D gene unclear. CDR3 length: 11 amino acids. Trimming left V 5 bases short and J 5 bases short, with 6 bases between. Germline-derived CDR1 and CDR2 are MNHEY and SVGEGT. This CDR3 is CASSAVTEAFF. In DNA form, the CDR3 reads TGTGCCAGCAGTGCAGTTACTGAAGCTTTCTTT.

This clonotype was counted ten times or more. The J gene is TRBJ1-2, the V gene TRBV30; no firm D call. The length of the CDR3 is 14 residues. V lost 0 bases and J lost 5, with 13 bases in between. CDR1 is GTSNPN, CDR2 SVGIG, per germline (reference sequence). Here the CDR3 reads CAWSVQYGGYGYTF. The CDR3 DNA is TGTGCCTGGAGTGTACAGTATGGAGGGTATGGCTACACCTTC.

This clonotype was recorded at least ten times. V usage is TRBV30 and J usage is TRBJ2-1; no clear D. The CDR3 runs to 12 residues. The germline V gene has CDR1 GTSNPN and CDR2 SVGIG (reference sequence). V lost 2 bases and J 8 bases, leaving 10 bases between the germline ends. CDR3 nucleotides: TGTGCCTGGAGTAGGACCGTCGATGAGCAGTTCTTC. Translating gives CAWSRTVDEQFF.